Presented here are 22 T cell receptor beta chains from one specimen sequenced in a study of shared clonotypes between healthy human individuals. The table came from immunoSEQ multiplex PCR; TCRdb's copy has only in-frame clones and leaves some out. The sample carries some 2,400,000 clones, more than 90% recorded once. Sequencing was performed on naive CD4+ T cells sorted from blood. The subset here: CD45RA+ positively selected. The receptor source for this set is a young man in good health.

The chain couples TRBV6-1 to TRBJ2-7; 7 bases match TRBD1. The CDR3 totals 13 residues. J was trimmed by 3 bases and V by 7 bases; bases with no gene match: 6. Germline CDR1 and CDR2: MNHNS and SASEGT. Written as DNA, the CDR3 is TGTGCCAGCACCTTGACAGGGTTCTACGAGCAGTACTTC. Amino acid sequence: CASTLTGFYEQYF.

V gene TRBV6-5 combines with J gene TRBJ2-1; 7 bases align to TRBD2. Germline V lookup: CDR1 MNHEY, CDR2 SVGAGI. Germline trimming cut 7 bases from V and 2 bases from J; bases unmatched to any gene: 8. This CDR3 region has 15 residues. The CDR3 protein is CASTVKRETYNEQFF. CDR3 coding DNA: TGTGCCAGCACTGTCAAGCGGGAAACCTACAATGAGCAGTTCTTC.

Comments on this clone: Other DNA sequences of this sample code for an identical CDR3. For the CDR3, the DNA is TGTGCCAGCAGCGTTACCGGGACTAATGAAAAACTGTTTTTT. Translating it yields CASSVTGTNEKLFF. The chain is built from TRBV9 and TRBJ1-4, with D unresolved. The CDR3 is made up of 14 amino acids. Trimming took off 2 bases at V and 2 bases at J, with 7 bases between the two ends. The germline V gene has CDR1 SGDLS and CDR2 YYNGEE. Together with reference TRBV9 and TRBJ1-4, the CDR3 gives the full variable domain: DSGVTQTPKHLITATGQRVTLRCSPRSGDLSVYWYQQSLDQGLQFLIQYYNGEERAKGNILERFSAQQFPDLHSELNLSSLELGDSALYFCASSVTGTNEKLFFGSGTQLSVL.

V usage is TRBV4-1 and J usage is TRBJ2-1; D could derive from TRBD1 or TRBD2 (7 bases each). V was shortened by 0 bases and J by 7 bases, with 13 bases between the two germline ends. CDR1 and CDR2 (germline): MGHRA, YSYEKL. The CDR3 sequence is 15 residues long. The CDR3 reads CASSQEDREGNEQFF. Here the CDR3 DNA reads TGCGCCAGCAGCCAAGAAGACAGGGAGGGGAATGAGCAGTTCTTC.

The rearrangement uses TRBV7-9 and TRBJ2-2; D is undetermined. The CDR3 is made up of 14 amino acids. CDR1 and CDR2 from the germline V gene are SEHNR and FQNEAQ (reference sequence). The V end lost 2 bases, the J end lost 3 bases, and 7 bases lay between the germline ends. CDR3 coding DNA: TGTGCCAGCAGCTTAATGGTCGACACCGGGGAGCTGTTTTTT. This codes for CASSLMVDTGELFF.

This clone occurred a few times. This sequence joins TRBV29-1 and TRBJ2-1; a possible D gene is TRBD1 (6 bases). V lost 6 bases and J lost 7, with 10 bases in between. There are 11 residues in the CDR3. CDR1 and CDR2 (germline): SQVTM, ANQGSEA. This CDR3 reads CSVPQGNEQFF. The CDR3 bases are TGCAGCGTACCCCAGGGGAATGAGCAGTTCTTC.

This chain joins TRBV20-1 and TRBJ1-1; D remains unclear. The CDR3 spans 11 residues. Trimming shortened V by 5 bases and J by 6 bases, and 10 bases separated the two germline ends. Germline V CDR1 and CDR2: DFQATT, SNEGSKA (reference sequence). In nucleotides, the CDR3 is TGCAGTGCTCGCCAGGTACCTGAAGCTTTCTTT. It encodes CSARQVPEAFF.

CDR3 amino acids: CASSDSANSYEQYF. The CDR3 nucleotides are TGTGCCAGCAGTGACTCGGCAAACTCCTACGAGCAGTACTTC. J is TRBJ2-7 and V is TRBV6-1, with D unclear. V lost 3 bases to trimming and J lost 0 bases, with 9 bases between them. This CDR3 region has 14 residues. Looked up from germline, CDR1 is MNHNS and CDR2 is SASEGT.

The V and J genes are TRBV4-2 and TRBJ2-1; 9 positions match TRBD2. The V gene end was trimmed by 1 base and the J gene end by 5 bases; junction bases not matched to a gene: 9. The CDR3 contains 17 residues. Per germline, CDR1 LGHNA and CDR2 YNFKEQ. The CDR3: CASSQGLLAGFHNEQFF. The CDR3, as DNA: TGTGCCAGCAGCCAAGGTCTCCTAGCGGGATTCCACAATGAGCAGTTCTTC.

The chain combines TRBV5-1 with TRBJ2-5, with D unclear. The germline gives CDR1 SGHRS, CDR2 YFSETQ. The CDR3 runs to 16 residues. Between the trimmed V and J ends, which lost 2 bases and 4 bases, there was a span of 18 bases. CDR3 nucleotide sequence: TGCGCCAGCAGCTTCCTAAGACTGGGTAAGGTAGAGACCCAGTACTTC. This sequence encodes CASSFLRLGKVETQYF. Based on the CDR3 plus reference TRBV5-1 and TRBJ2-5, the full variable domain is KAGVTQTPRYLIKTRGQQVTLSCSPISGHRSVSWYQQTPGQGLQFLFEYFSETQRNKGNFPGRFSGRQFSNSRSEMNVSTLELGDSALYLCASSFLRLGKVETQYFGPGTRLLVL.

Here the CDR3 DNA reads TGTGCCAGCAGTGAACCTGGGGCAAGCACCATATATTTT. Translating gives CASSEPGASTIYF. The V and J genes are TRBV6-1 and TRBJ1-3; possibly TRBD1 for D (5 bases). The CDR3 is made up of 13 amino acids. Germline V gene lookup returns CDR1 MNHNS and CDR2 SASEGT. V lost 2 bases to trimming and J lost 9 bases, with 11 bases between them.

V gene TRBV5-1 combines with J gene TRBJ2-7; TRBD2 might be the D (6 bases). This CDR3 contains 14 residues. The V and J ends lost 4 bases and 2 bases respectively, with 13 bases between them. CDR1 is SGHRS and CDR2 is YFSETQ in the germline V gene. CDR3: CASSQTPGAYEQYF. The CDR3 DNA follows: TGCGCCAGCAGCCAAACCCCGGGGGCCTACGAGCAGTACTTC.

The chain is built from TRBV5-1 and TRBJ2-7, with no clear D. Germline loops: CDR1 SGHRS, CDR2 YFSETQ. This CDR3 is built from 13 residues. Deletions cut 2 bases from V and 4 bases from J, with 10 bases between. The CDR3 loop reads CASSFAGEYEQYF. The CDR3 DNA reads as TGCGCCAGCAGCTTCGCCGGAGAATACGAGCAGTACTTC.

J is TRBJ2-7 and V is TRBV6-5, with 11 bases that match TRBD2. Germline values: CDR1 MNHEY, CDR2 SVGAGI. V shed 7 bases, J shed 4 bases, and the junction held 6 bases outside the gene matches. The length of the CDR3 is 14 residues. The CDR3 spells CASKTSGSGYEQYF. The CDR3 coding sequence is TGTGCCAGCAAAACTAGCGGGAGTGGGTACGAGCAGTACTTC.

The chain recombines TRBV4-1 with TRBJ2-7; D is uncertain. The CDR3 spans 16 residues. Germline V gene data show CDR1 as MGHRA and CDR2 as YSYEKL. V was shortened by 1 base and J by 1 base, with 14 bases between the two germline ends. The CDR3 region is CASSQGMQVSSYEQYF. The CDR3 region has the DNA TGCGCCAGCAGCCAAGGGATGCAGGTCAGTTCCTACGAGCAGTACTTC.

The rearrangement joins TRBV4-1 to TRBJ1-5; D remains unclear. In germline, CDR1 is MGHRA, CDR2 YSYEKL. The CDR3 is 14 residues long. V shed 0 bases and J shed 10 bases, with 13 bases lying between them. For the CDR3, the DNA is TGCGCCAGCAGCCAAGATATGAATTCGGGTCCCCAGCATTTT. Encoded protein: CASSQDMNSGPQHF.

The gene calls are TRBV6-6 and TRBJ1-5; D call uncertain. Trimming removed 2 bases from V and 4 bases from J, with 6 bases in between. The CDR3 has 13 residues. Germline V gene data show CDR1 as MNHNY and CDR2 as SVGAGI (reference sequence). CDR3 residues: CASSYNANQPQHF. In DNA form, the CDR3 reads TGTGCCAGCAGTTACAACGCGAATCAGCCCCAGCATTTT.

The rearrangement uses TRBV5-4 and TRBJ2-7; 11 bases map to TRBD1. CDR3 size: 16 residues. Germline assignment: CDR1 SGHNT and CDR2 YYREEE (reference sequence). The trim removed 1 base at V and 6 bases at J, leaving 9 bases unmatched. The DNA for the CDR3 is TGTGCCAGCAGCTTGAGGACAGGGGGCGCGGGAGGCGAGCAGTACTTC. Residues: CASSLRTGGAGGEQYF.

With regard to this clone: This CDR3 is also generated by other DNA sequences in the sample. The J gene is TRBJ2-7, the V gene TRBV30; D unresolved. V was pared by 3 bases and J by 3 bases, with 6 bases between. CDR1 is GTSNPN, CDR2 SVGIG, per germline (reference sequence). CDR3 length equals 11 residues. CDR3 region: CAWSNNYEQYF. The DNA of the CDR3 is TGTGCCTGGAGCAATAACTACGAGCAGTACTTC.

The chain links TRBV18 to TRBJ2-7; D gene ambiguous. The CDR3 loop spans 16 amino acids. The V end was cut by 3 bases, the J end by 0 bases, with 15 bases between. Germline CDR1 KGHSH, CDR2 LQKENI. Written as DNA, the CDR3 is TGTGCCAGCTCACCTTCAGTTCAGATCTCCTCCTACGAGCAGTACTTC. Its translation is CASSPSVQISSYEQYF.

V and J are TRBV13 and TRBJ1-1, with D maybe TRBD1 (5 bases). The V gene lost 6 bases and the J gene lost 4 bases, with 15 bases spanning the gap. Germline V CDR1 and CDR2: PRHDT, FYEKMQ (reference sequence). The CDR3 has 14 residues. The CDR3 is CASRSLGGGTEAFF. In DNA form, the CDR3 reads TGTGCCAGCAGATCCCTGGGGGGGGGCACTGAAGCTTTCTTT.

Concerning this clone itself: Other DNA variants within this sample encode the same CDR3. The chain links TRBV6-5 to TRBJ2-7; the match to TRBD1 covers 11 bases. Trimming at V came to 2 bases and at J to 4 bases, leaving 4 bases not matched to a gene. Germline V gene sequence: CDR1 MNHEY, CDR2 SVGAGI. The CDR3 loop spans 15 amino acids. CDR3 sequence reads: CASSYLGTGGYEQYF. The CDR3 DNA sequence: TGTGCCAGCAGTTACCTCGGGACAGGGGGGTACGAGCAGTACTTC.